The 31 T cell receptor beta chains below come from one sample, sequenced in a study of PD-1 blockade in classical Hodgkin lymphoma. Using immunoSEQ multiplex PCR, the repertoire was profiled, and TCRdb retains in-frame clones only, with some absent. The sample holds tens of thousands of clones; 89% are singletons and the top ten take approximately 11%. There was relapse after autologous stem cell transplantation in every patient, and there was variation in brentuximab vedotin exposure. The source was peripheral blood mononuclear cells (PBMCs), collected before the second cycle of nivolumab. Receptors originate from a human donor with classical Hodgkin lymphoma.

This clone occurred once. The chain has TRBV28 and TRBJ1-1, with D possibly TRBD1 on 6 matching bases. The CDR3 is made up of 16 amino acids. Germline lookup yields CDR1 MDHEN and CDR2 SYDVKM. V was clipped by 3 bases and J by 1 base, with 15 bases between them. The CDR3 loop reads CASSFDFDRKNTEAFF. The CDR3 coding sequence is TGTGCCAGCAGTTTTGATTTCGACAGGAAGAACACTGAAGCTTTCTTT.

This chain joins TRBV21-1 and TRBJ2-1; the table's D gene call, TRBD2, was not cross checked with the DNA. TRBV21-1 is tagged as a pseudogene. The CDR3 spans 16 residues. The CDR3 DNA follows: TGTGCCAGCAGCAATGCCTCCCTTAGCTCCTACAATGAGCAGTTCTTC. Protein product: CASSNASLSSYNEQFF.

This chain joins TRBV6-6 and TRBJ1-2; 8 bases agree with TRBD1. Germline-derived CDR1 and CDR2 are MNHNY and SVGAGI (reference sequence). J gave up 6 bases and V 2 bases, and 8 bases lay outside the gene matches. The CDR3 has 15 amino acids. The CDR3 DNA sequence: TGTGCCAGCAGTTACCCCCAGGGGGCGATTGATGGCTACACCTTC. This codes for CASSYPQGAIDGYTF.

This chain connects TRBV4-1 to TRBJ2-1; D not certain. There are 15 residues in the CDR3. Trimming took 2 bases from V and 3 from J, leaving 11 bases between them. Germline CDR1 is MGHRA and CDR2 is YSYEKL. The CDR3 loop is CASSQPPSNYNEQFF. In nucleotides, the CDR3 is TGCGCCAGCAGCCAACCACCATCGAACTACAATGAGCAGTTCTTC.

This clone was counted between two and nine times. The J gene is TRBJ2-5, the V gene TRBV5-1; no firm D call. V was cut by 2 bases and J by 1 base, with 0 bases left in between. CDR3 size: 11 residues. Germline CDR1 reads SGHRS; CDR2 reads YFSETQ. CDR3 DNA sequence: TGCGCCAGCAGCTTCCAAGAGACCCAGTACTTC. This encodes CASSFQETQYF.

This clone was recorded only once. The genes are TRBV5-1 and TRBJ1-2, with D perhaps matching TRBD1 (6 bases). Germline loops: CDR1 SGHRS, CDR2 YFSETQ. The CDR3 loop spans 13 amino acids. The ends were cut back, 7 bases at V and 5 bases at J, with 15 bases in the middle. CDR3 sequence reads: CASGRDITYGYTF. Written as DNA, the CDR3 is TGCGCCAGCGGGCGGGACATCACTTATGGCTACACCTTC. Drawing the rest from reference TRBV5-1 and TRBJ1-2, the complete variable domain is KAGVTQTPRYLIKTRGQQVTLSCSPISGHRSVSWYQQTPGQGLQFLFEYFSETQRNKGNFPGRFSGRQFSNSRSEMNVSTLELGDSALYLCASGRDITYGYTFGSGTRLTVV.

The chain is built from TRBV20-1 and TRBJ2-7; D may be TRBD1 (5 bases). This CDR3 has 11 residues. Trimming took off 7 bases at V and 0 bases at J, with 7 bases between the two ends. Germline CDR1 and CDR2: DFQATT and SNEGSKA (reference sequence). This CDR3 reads CSVQGSYEQYF. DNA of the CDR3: TGCAGTGTTCAGGGCTCCTACGAGCAGTACTTC.

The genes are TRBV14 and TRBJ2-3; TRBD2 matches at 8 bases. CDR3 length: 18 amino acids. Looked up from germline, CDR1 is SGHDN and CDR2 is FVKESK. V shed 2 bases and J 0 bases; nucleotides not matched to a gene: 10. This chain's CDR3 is CASSQNSGTSHSTDTQYF. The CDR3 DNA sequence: TGTGCCAGCAGCCAAAACTCCGGGACTAGTCACAGCACAGATACGCAGTATTTT.

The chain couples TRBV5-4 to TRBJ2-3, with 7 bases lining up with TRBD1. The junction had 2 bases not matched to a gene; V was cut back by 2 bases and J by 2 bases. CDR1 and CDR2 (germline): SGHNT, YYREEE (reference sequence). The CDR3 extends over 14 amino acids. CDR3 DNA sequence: TGTGCCAGCAGCTTCGACAGGGTCACAGATACGCAGTATTTT. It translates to CASSFDRVTDTQYF.

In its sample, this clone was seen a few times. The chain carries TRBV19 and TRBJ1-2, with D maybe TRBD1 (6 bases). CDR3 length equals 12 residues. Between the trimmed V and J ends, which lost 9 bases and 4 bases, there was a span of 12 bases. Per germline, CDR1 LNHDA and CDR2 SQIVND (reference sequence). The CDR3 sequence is CASTTGRYGYTF. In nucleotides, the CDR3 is TGTGCCAGCACAACAGGGCGCTATGGCTACACCTTC.

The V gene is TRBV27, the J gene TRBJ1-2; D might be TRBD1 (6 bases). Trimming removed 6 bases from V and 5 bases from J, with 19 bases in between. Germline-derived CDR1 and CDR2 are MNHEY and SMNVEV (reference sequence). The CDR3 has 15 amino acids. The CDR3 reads CASSWRDTSLYGYTF. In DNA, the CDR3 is TGTGCCAGCAGCTGGCGGGACACTAGCCTGTATGGCTACACCTTC.

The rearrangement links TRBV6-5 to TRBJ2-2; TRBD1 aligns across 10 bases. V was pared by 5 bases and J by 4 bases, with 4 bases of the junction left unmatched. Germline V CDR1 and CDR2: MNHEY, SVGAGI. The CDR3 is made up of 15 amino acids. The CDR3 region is CASSIDRGRTGELFF. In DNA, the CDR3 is TGTGCCAGCAGTATAGACAGGGGGCGCACCGGGGAGCTGTTTTTT.

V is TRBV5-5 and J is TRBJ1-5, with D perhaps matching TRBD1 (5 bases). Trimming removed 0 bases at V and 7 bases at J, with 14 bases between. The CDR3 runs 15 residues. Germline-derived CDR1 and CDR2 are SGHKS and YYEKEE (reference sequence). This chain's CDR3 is CASSLALGAQQPQHF. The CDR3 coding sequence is TGTGCCAGCAGCTTGGCCCTAGGGGCACAGCAGCCCCAGCATTTT. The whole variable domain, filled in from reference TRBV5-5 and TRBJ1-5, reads DAGVTQSPTHLIKTRGQQVTLRCSPISGHKSVSWYQQVLGQGPQFIFQYYEKEERGRGNFPDRFSARQFPNYSSELNVNALLLGDSALYLCASSLALGAQQPQHFGDGTRLSIL.

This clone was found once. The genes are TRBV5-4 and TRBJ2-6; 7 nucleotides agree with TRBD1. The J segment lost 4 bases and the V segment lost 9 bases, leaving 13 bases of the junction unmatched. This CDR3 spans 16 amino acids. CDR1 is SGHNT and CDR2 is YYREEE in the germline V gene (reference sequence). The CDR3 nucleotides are TGTGCCACCACCCCATTCGACAGGGTAGGGGCCAACGTCCTGACTTTC. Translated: CATTPFDRVGANVLTF.

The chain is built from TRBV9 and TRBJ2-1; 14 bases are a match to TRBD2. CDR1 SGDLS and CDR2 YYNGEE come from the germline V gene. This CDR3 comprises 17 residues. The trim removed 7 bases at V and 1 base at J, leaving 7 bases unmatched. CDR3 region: CASGGTSGRWSYNEQFF. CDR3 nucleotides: TGTGCCAGCGGTGGGACTAGCGGGAGATGGTCCTACAATGAGCAGTTCTTC.

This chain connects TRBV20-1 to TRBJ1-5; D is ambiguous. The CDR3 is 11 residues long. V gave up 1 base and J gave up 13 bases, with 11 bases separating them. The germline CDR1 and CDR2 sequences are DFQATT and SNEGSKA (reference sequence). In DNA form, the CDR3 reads TGCAGTGCTAGAGGGGCTGACGGACAGCATTTT. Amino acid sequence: CSARGADGQHF.

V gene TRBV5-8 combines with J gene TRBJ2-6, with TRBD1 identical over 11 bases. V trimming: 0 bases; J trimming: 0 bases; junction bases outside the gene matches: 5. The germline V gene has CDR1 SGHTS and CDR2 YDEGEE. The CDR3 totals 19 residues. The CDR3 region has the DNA TGTGCCAGCAGCTTGGATGGGACAGGGGGGAACTCTGGGGCCAACGTCCTGACTTTC. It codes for CASSLDGTGGNSGANVLTF.

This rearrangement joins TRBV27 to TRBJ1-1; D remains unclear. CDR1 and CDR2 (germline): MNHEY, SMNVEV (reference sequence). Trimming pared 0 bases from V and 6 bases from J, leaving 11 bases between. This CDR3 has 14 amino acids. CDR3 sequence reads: CASSLSIGGAEAFF. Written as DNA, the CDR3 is TGTGCCAGCAGTTTATCGATTGGTGGGGCTGAAGCTTTCTTT.

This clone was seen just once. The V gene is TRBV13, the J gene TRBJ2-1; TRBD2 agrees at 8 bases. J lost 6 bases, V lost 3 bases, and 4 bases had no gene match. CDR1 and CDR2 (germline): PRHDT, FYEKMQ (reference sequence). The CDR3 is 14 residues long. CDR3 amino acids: CASSLGLVGNEQFF. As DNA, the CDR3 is TGTGCCAGCAGCTTGGGACTAGTCGGCAATGAGCAGTTCTTC.

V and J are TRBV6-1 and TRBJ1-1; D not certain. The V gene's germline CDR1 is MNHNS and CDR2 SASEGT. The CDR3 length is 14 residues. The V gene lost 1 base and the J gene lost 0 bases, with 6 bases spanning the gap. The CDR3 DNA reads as TGTGCCAGCAGTGAAGACAGAATGAACACTGAAGCTTTCTTT. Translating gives CASSEDRMNTEAFF.

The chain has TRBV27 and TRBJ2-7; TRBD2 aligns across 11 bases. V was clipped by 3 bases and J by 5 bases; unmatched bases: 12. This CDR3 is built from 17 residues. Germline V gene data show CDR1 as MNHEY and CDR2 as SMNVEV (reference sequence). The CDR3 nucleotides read TGTGCCAGCAGTTTTCACCCCTTAGCGGGAGGGGAAGACGAGCAGTACTTC. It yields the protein CASSFHPLAGGEDEQYF.

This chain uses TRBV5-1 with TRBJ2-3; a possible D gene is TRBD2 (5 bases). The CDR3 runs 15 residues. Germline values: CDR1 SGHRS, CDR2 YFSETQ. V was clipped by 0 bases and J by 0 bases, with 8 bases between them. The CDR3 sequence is CASSLGGSSTDTQYF. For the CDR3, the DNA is TGCGCCAGCAGCTTGGGTGGGAGTAGCACAGATACGCAGTATTTT.

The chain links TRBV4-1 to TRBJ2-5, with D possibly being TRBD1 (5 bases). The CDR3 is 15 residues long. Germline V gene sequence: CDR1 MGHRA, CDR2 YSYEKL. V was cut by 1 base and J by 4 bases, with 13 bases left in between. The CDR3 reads CASSQGTSDRETQYF. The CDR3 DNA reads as TGCGCCAGCAGCCAAGGGACATCCGACCGAGAGACCCAGTACTTC.

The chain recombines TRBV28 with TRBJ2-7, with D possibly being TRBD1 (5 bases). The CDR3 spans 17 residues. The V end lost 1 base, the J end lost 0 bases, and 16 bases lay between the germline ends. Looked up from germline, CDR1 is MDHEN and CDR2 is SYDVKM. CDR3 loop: CASSLFLTGKTSYEQYF. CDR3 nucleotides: TGTGCCAGCAGTTTATTTCTAACAGGAAAAACCTCCTACGAGCAGTACTTC.

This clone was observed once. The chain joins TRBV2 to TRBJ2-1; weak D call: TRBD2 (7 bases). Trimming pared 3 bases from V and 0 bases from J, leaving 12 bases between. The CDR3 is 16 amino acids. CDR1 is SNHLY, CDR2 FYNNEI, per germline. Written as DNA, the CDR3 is TGTGCCAGCAGTGACGGGGGGCTTAGCTCCTACAATGAGCAGTTCTTC. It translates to CASSDGGLSSYNEQFF.

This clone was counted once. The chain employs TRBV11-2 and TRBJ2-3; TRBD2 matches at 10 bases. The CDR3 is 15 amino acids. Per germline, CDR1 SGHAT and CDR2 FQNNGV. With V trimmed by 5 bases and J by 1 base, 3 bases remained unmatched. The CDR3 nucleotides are TGTGCCAGCAGCGGAACTAGCGGGGGCACAGATACGCAGTATTTT. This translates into CASSGTSGGTDTQYF.

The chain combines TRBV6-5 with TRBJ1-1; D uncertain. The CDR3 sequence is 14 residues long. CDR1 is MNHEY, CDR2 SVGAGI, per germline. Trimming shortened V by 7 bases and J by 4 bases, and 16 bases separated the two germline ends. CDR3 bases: TGTGCCAGCACCCTACTGGGAGGTGGCACTGAAGCTTTCTTT. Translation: CASTLLGGGTEAFF.

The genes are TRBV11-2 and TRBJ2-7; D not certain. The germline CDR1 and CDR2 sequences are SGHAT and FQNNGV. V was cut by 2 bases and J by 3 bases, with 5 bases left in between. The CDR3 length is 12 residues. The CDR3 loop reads CASSLSSYEQYF. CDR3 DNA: TGTGCCAGCAGCTTATCTAGCTACGAGCAGTACTTC.

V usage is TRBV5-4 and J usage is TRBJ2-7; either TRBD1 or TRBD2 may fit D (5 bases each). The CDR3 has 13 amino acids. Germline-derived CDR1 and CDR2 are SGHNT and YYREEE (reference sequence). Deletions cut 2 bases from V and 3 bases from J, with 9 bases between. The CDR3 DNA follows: TGTGCCAGCAGCTTCGTGGGGGACTACGAGCAGTACTTC. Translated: CASSFVGDYEQYF.

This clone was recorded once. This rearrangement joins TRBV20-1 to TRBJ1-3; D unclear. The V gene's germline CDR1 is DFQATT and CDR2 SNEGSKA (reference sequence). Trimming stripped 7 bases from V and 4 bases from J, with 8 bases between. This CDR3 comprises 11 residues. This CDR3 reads CSVIQGNTIYF. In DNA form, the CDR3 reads TGCAGTGTTATCCAGGGAAACACCATATATTTT.

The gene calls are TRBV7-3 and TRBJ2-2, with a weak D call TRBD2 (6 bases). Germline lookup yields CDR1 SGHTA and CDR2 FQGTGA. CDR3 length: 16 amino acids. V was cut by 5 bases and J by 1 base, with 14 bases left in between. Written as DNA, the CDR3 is TGTGCCAGCAGCCTGCCAGCGGGCATGAACACCGGGGAGCTGTTTTTT. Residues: CASSLPAGMNTGELFF.